This TCR beta chain is drawn from a study of cytotoxic CD8 clonotypes in ibrutinib-treated CLL (dated by TCRdb to the early 2020s). Regarding the complete study: In this cohort, around 14 patients were treatment-naive and approximately 10 were relapsed/refractory, while about 17 had unmutated IGHV. Partial responses were observed in roughly 25 patients and complete responses in 2; after a median follow-up of roughly 72 months, remission was maintained in around 14 patients and progression was observed in some twelve. Samples averaged about 260,000 productive templates and some 96,000 productive rearrangements. Cryopreserved peripheral blood mononuclear cells were collected at three points: before therapy, at response, and at either sustained remission or disease progression. All remission and progressive disease samples were collected while patients were still receiving ibrutinib. Of the 90 or so participants in the trial, approximately 26 had longitudinal samples available. Samples at response were collected after a median of about 12 months of treatment, with a range of roughly 6 to 40 months.

A MiSeq instrument was used for deep resolution sequencing, which targeted depths ranging from 1 in 1 million up to 1 in 200,000 T cells, with coverage averaging 10x for each clonotype. TCR beta libraries were generated with the immunoSEQ hsTCRB Kit. In the source study's methods: ImmunoSEQ Data Assistant and ImmunoSEQ Analyzer were used for data analysis, and V, D and J genes were assigned according to IMGT definitions. Clonality, with values ranging from 0 to 1, was calculated as one minus the normalized Shannon entropy of productive rearrangement frequencies. Only overrepresented clonotypes making up at least 0.05% of the repertoire of each patient were included in the public clonotype analysis. Repertoires from 10 to 15 age-matched healthy donors in immuneACCESS were used as clonality controls. In TCRdb, the immuneACCESS table is reduced to in-frame sequences with V and J assigned. These tables do not hold every clone; where another copy was compared, an unresolved V gene accounts for under half, and the others remain unexplained. V and J calls and clone size are given by that table; D and trimming were obtained from the DNA. A total of about 140,000 clones appear in this sample, 70% to 80% of them only once. The top ten constitute around a quarter of the sample.

Results and caveats for the whole study, not just this receptor: Public clonotypes were rare and either contracted or stayed stable during treatment, and the rise in clonality at ibrutinib response reflected the expansion of private clonotypes. At baseline, clonality was higher than in age-matched healthy donors and showed a strong correlation with circulating CD8+ T-cell counts. At ibrutinib response clonality went up, during sustained remission it held steady, and at progression it dropped back toward baseline. Sampling times were not matched between patients in sustained remission and patients whose disease was progressing, and lymph node repertoires were not examined.

The CDR3 covers 15 residues, taking in both the cysteine and the phenylalanine. Only CDR3 DNA is held: 45 bases, read in frame from base 1. V is clipped by 2 bases and J by 7 bases, and the sequence between their germline boundaries is 14 bases long. Sequences MNHNS (CDR1) and SASEGT (CDR2) are obtained from the germline V gene. This specimen's time point label, interpreted: about a year on ibrutinib. For TCR beta library preparation, roughly 2.1 micrograms of genomic DNA were isolated from cryopreserved PBMCs. Longitudinal blood samples from CLL patients on ibrutinib monotherapy underwent high-throughput TCR beta sequencing. Patients were enrolled in a phase 2 open-label single-center ibrutinib monotherapy trial. For this clone: No cognate antigen has been identified for it. Per-base qualities were not stored, and no clone one base away is much larger.

The sequences come from PBMCs, collected after 12 months of ibrutinib treatment. This sequence uses TRBV6-1 and TRBJ1-4; the D gene is not confidently resolved. The source is a human donor with chronic lymphocytic leukemia. The CDR3 is CASSESPGDSEKLFF. In nucleotides, the sequence is TGTGCCAGCAGTGAAAGCCCCGGGGATAGTGAAAAACTGTTTTTT.